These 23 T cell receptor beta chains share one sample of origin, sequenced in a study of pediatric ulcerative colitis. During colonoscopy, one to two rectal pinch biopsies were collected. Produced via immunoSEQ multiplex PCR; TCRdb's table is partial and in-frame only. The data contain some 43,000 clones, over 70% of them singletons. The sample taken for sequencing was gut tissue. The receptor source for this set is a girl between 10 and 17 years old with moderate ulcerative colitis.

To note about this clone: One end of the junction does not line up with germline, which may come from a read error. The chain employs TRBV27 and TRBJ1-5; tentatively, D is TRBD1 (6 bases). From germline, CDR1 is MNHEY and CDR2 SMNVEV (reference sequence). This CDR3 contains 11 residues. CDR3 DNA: TGTGCCAGCAGTTTAAGTTTTACAGGGAATTTT. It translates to CASSLSFTGNF.

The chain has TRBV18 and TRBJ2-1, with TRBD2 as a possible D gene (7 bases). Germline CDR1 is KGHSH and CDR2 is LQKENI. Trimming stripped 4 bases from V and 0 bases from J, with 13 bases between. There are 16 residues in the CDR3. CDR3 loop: CASSREGGVSYNEQFF. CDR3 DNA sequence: TGTGCCAGCTCACGGGAAGGGGGGGTCTCCTACAATGAGCAGTTCTTC.

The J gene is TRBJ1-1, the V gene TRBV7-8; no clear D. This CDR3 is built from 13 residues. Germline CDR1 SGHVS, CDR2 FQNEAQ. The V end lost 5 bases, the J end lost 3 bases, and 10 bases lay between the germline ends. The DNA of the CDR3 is TGTGCCAGCAGCCTACGTACGGACACTGAAGCTTTCTTT. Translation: CASSLRTDTEAFF.

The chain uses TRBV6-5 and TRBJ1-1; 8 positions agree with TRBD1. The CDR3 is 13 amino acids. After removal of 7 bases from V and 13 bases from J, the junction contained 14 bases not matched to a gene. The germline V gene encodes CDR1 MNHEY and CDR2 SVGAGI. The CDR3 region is CASTWDRKGRVFF. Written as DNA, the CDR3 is TGTGCCAGCACCTGGGACAGGAAGGGTAGAGTTTTCTTT.

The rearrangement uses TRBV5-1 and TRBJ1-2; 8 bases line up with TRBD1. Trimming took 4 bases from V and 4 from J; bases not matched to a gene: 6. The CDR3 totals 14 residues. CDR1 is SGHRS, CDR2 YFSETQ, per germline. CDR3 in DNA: TGCGCCAGCAGCGGACAGGGACTACTCTATGGCTACACCTTC. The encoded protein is CASSGQGLLYGYTF.

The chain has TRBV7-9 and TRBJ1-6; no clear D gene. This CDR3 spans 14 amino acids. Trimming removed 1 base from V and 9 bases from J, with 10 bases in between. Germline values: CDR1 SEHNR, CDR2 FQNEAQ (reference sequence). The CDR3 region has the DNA TGTGCCAGCAGCTTAGAGGCTCTACTTTCACCCCTCCACTTT. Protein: CASSLEALLSPLHF.

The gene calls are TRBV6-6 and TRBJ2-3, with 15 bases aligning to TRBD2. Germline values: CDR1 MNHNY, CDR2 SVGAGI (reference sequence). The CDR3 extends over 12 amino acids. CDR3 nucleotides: TGTGGGACTAGCGGGGGGGCAGATACGCAGTATTTT. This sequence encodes CGTSGGADTQYF.

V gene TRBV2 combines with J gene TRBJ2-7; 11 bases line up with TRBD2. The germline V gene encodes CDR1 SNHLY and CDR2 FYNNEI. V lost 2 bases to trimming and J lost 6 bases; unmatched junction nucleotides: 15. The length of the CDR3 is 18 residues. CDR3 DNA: TGTGCCAGCAGTGAATACCCCCTAGCGGGAGGATCAGGGAGCGAGCAGTACTTC. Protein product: CASSEYPLAGGSGSEQYF. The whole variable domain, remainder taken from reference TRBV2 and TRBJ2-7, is EPEVTQTPSHQVTQMGQEVILRCVPISNHLYFYWYRQILGQKVEFLVSFYNNEISEKSEIFDDQFSVERPDGSNFTLKIRSTKLEDSAMYFCASSEYPLAGGSGSEQYFGPGTRLTVT.

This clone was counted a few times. For the CDR3, the DNA is TGTGCCAGCAGTTACCCCGAGGGGGTAGAGGAAGAAAAACTGTTTTTT. As protein: CASSYPEGVEEEKLFF. V and J are TRBV6-6 and TRBJ1-4, with D perhaps matching TRBD1 (6 bases). This CDR3 has 16 amino acids. Trimming left V 2 bases short and J 8 bases short, with 18 bases between. The germline CDR1 and CDR2 sequences are MNHNY and SVGAGI (reference sequence).

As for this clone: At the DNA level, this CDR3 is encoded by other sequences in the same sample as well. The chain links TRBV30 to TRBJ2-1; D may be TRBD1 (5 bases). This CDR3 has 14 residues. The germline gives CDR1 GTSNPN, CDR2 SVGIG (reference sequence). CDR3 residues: CAYGHPRFYNEQFF. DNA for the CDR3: TGTGCTTACGGACACCCACGATTCTACAATGAGCAGTTCTTC.

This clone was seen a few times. CDR3 nucleotide sequence: TGTGCCAGTAGTATAGATGGCAGGCCGAATAATTCACCCCTCCACTTT. This codes for CASSIDGRPNNSPLHF. V gene TRBV19 combines with J gene TRBJ1-6; no reliable D call. CDR3 size: 16 residues. Germline CDR1 reads LNHDA; CDR2 reads SQIVND (reference sequence). Trimming took 0 bases from V and 5 from J, leaving 11 bases between them.

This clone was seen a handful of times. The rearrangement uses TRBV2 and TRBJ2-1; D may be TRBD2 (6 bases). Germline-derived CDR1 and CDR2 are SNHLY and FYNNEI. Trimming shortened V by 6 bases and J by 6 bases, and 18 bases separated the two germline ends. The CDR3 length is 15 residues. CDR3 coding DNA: TGTGCCAGCAGGGGGACTTCCCGCTGGGGCAATGAGCAGTTCTTC. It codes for CASRGTSRWGNEQFF.

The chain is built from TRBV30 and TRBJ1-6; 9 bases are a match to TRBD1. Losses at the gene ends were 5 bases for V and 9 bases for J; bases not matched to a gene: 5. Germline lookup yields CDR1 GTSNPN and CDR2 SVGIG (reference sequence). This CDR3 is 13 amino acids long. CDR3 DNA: TGTGCCTGGCTCCGGGACAGGGCTTCACCCCTCCACTTT. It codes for CAWLRDRASPLHF.

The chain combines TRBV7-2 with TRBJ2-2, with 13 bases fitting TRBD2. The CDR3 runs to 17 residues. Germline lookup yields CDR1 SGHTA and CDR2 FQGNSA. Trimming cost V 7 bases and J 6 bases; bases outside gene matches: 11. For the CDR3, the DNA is TGTGCCAGCACCGCCAGGATACTAGCGGGGGGGCCCGGGGAGCTGTTTTTT. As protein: CASTARILAGGPGELFF.

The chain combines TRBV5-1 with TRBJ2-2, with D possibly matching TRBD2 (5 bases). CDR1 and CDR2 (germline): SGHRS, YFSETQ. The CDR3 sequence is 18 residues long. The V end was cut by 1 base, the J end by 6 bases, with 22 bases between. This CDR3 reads CASSLRSPKVGLPGELFF. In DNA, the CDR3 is TGCGCCAGCAGCTTGCGTAGCCCCAAGGTCGGACTGCCCGGGGAGCTGTTTTTT.

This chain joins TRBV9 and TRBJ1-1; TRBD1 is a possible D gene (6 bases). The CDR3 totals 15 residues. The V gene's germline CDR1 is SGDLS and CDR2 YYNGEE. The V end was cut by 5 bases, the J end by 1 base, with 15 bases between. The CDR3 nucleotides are TGTGCCAGCAGTAATAACTTACAGGGGAACACTGAAGCTTTCTTT. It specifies CASSNNLQGNTEAFF. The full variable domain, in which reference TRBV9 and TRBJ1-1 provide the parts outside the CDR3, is DSGVTQTPKHLITATGQRVTLRCSPRSGDLSVYWYQQSLDQGLQFLIQYYNGEERAKGNILERFSAQQFPDLHSELNLSSLELGDSALYFCASSNNLQGNTEAFFGQGTRLTVV.

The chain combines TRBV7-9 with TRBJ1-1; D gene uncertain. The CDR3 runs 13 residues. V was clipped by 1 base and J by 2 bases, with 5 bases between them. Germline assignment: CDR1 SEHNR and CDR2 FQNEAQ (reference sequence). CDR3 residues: CASSLEVNTEAFF. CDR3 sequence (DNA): TGTGCCAGCAGCTTAGAAGTAAACACTGAAGCTTTCTTT.

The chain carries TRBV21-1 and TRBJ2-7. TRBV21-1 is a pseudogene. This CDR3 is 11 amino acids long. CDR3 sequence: CASSAVYEQYF. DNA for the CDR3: TGTGCCAGCAGCGCCGTGTACGAGCAGTACTTC.

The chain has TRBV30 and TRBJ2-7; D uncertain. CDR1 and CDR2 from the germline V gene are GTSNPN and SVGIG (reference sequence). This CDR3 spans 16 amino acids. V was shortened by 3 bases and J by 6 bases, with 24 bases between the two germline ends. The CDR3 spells CAWRVDRASRMGEQYF. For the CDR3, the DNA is TGTGCCTGGAGGGTAGACCGGGCCAGCCGCATGGGCGAGCAGTACTTC.

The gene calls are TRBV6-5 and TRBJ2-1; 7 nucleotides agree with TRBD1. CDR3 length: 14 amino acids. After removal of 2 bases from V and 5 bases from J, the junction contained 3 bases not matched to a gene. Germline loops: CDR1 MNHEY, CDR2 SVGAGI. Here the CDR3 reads CASSYAGGNNEQFF. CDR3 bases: TGTGCCAGCAGTTACGCAGGGGGAAACAATGAGCAGTTCTTC.

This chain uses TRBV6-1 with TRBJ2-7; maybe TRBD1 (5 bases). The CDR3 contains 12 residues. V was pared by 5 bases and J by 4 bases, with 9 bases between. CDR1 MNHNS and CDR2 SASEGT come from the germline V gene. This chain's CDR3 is CASSLQGYEQYF. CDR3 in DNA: TGTGCCAGCAGTCTCCAGGGATACGAGCAGTACTTC.

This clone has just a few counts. The CDR3 DNA reads as TGCGCCAGCAGCCAAGATCGGCAGACTGAAGCTTTCTTT. It encodes CASSQDRQTEAFF. The rearrangement uses TRBV4-3 and TRBJ1-1; no definite D call. This CDR3 is 13 amino acids long. Germline loops: CDR1 LGHNA, CDR2 YSLEER. V was pared by 0 bases and J by 5 bases, with 7 bases between.

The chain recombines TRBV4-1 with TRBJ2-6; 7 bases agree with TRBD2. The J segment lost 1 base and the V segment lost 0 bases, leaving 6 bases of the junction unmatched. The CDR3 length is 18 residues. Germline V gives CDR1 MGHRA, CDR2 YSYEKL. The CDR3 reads CASSQEDGRASGANVLTF. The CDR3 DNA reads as TGCGCCAGCAGCCAAGAGGATGGGAGGGCGTCTGGGGCCAACGTCCTGACTTTC.